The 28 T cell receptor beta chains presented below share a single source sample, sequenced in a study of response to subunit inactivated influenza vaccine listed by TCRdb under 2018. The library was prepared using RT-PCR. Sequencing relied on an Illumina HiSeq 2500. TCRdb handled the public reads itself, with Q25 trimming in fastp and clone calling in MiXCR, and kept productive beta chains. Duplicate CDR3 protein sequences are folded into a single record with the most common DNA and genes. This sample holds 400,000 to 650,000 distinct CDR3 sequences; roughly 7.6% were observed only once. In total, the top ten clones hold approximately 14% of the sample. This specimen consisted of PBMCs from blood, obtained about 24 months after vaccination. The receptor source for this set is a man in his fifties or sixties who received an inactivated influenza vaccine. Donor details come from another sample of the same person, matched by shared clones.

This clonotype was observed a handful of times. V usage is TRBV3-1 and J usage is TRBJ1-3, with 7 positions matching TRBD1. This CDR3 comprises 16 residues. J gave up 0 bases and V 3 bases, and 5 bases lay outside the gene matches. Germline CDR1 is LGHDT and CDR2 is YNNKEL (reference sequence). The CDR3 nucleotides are TGTGCCAGCAGCCACGGACAGGTGAACTCTGGAAACACCATATATTTT. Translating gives CASSHGQVNSGNTIYF.

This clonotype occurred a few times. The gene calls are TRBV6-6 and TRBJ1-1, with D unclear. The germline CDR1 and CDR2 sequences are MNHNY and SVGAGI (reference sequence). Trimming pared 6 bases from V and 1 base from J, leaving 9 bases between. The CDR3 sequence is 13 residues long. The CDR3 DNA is TGTGCCAGCAGACGCGCAGAGAACACTGAAGCTTTCTTT. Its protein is CASRRAENTEAFF.

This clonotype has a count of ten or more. As DNA, the CDR3 is TGTGCCTGGAGCTTCTACTCAGGGACCGGGGAGCTGTTTTTT. This sequence encodes CAWSFYSGTGELFF. This rearrangement joins TRBV30 to TRBJ2-2; a possible D gene is TRBD1 (5 bases). In germline, CDR1 is GTSNPN, CDR2 SVGIG (reference sequence). The CDR3 covers 14 residues. V was shortened by 3 bases and J by 5 bases, with 13 bases between the two germline ends.

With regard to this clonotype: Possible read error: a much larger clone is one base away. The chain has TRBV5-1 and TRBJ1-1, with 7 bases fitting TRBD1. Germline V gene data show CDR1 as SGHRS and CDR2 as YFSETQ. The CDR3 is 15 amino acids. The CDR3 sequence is CASSPFTGEGTVAFF. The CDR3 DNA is TGCGCCAGCAGCCCCTTCACAGGGGAGGGCACTGTAGCTTTCTTT. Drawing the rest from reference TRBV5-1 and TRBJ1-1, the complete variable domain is KAGVTQTPRYLIKTRGQQVTLSCSPISGHRSVSWYQQTPGQGLQFLFEYFSETQRNKGNFPGRFSGRQFSNSRSEMNVSTLELGDSALYLCASSPFTGEGTVAFFGQGTRLTVV.

In DNA form, the CDR3 reads TGTGCCAGCAGCCTTGGGACGATAGAAGGCAATCAGCCCCAGCATTTT. Its protein is CASSLGTIEGNQPQHF. V and J are TRBV4-2 and TRBJ1-5; weak D call: TRBD1 (5 bases). V was trimmed by 4 bases and J by 2 bases, leaving 15 bases between them. Germline V gene data show CDR1 as LGHNA and CDR2 as YNFKEQ. CDR3 length: 16 amino acids.

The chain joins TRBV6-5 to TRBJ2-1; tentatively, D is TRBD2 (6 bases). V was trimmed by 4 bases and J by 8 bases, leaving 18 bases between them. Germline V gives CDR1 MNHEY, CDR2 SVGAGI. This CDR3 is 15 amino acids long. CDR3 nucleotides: TGTGCCAGCAGTTCTCCGGGACTCGGCTTCGATGAGCAGTTCTTC. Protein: CASSSPGLGFDEQFF.

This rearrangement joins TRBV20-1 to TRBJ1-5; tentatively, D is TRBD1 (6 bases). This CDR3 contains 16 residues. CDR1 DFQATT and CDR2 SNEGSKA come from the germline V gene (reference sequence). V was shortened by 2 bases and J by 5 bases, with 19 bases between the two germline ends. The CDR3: CSARPFRTATDQPQHF. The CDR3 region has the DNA TGCAGTGCTAGACCCTTCCGGACAGCGACCGATCAGCCCCAGCATTTT.

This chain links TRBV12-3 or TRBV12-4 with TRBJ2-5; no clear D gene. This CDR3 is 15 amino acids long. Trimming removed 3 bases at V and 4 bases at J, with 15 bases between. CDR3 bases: TGTGCCAGCAGTTTTGATGAGGTATTAGTAGAGACCCAGTACTTC. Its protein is CASSFDEVLVETQYF.

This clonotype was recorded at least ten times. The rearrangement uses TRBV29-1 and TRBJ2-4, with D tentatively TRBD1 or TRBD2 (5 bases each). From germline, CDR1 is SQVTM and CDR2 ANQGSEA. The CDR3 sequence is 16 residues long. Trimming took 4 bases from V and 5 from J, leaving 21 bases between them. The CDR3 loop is CSVGIGAGPGENIQYF. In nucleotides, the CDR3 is TGCAGCGTTGGGATCGGGGCAGGGCCGGGTGAAAACATTCAGTACTTC.

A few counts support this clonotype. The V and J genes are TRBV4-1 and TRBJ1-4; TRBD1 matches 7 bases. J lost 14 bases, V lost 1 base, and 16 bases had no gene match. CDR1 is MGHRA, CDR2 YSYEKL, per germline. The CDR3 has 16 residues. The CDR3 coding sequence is TGCGCCAGCAGCCAAGTTCGGAGACAGGGTGGAATATGGCTGTTTTTT. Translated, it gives CASSQVRRQGGIWLFF.

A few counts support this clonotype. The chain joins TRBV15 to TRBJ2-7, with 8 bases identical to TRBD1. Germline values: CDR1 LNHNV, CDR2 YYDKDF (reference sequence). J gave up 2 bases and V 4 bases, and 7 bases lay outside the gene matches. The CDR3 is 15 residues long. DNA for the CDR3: TGTGCCACCAGCACCGGGACAGGTGGAACCTACGAGCAGTACTTC. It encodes CATSTGTGGTYEQYF. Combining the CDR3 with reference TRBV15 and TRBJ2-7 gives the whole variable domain DAMVIQNPRYQVTQFGKPVTLSCSQTLNHNVMYWYQQKSSQAPKLLFHYYDKDFNNEADTPDNFQSRRPNTSFCFLDIRSPGLGDTAMYLCATSTGTGGTYEQYFGPGTRLTVT.

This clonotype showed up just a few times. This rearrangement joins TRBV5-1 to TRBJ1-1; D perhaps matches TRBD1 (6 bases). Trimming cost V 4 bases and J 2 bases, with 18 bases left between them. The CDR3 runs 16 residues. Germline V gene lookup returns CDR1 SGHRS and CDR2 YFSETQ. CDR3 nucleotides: TGCGCCAGCAGCCGTAGGCCGGGGACACAAAACACTGAAGCTTTCTTT. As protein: CASSRRPGTQNTEAFF.

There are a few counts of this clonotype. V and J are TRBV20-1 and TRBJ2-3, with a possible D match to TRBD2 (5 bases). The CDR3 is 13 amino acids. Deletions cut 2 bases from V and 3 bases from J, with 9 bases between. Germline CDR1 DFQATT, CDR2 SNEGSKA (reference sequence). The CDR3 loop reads CSARKPGTDTQYF. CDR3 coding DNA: TGCAGTGCTAGAAAACCGGGGACAGATACGCAGTATTTT.

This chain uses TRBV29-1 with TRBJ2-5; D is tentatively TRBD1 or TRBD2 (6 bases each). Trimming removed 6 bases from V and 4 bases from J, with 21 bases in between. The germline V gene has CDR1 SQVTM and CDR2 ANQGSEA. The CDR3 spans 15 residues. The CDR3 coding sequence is TGCAGCGTGGGGACACCAATTTCGCGGGGAGAGACCCAGTACTTC. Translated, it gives CSVGTPISRGETQYF. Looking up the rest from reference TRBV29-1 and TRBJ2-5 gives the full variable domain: SAVISQKPSRDICQRGTSLTIQCQVDSQVTMMFWYRQQPGQSLTLIATANQGSEATYESGFVIDKFPISRPNLTFSTLTVSNMSPEDSSIYLCSVGTPISRGETQYFGPGTRLLVL.

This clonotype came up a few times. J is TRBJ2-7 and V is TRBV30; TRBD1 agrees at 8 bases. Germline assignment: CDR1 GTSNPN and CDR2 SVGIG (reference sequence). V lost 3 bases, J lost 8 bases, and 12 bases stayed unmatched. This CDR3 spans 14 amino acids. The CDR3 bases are TGTGCCTGGAGGGGCGGGGCAGGGGGCTTGAAGCAGTACTTC. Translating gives CAWRGGAGGLKQYF.

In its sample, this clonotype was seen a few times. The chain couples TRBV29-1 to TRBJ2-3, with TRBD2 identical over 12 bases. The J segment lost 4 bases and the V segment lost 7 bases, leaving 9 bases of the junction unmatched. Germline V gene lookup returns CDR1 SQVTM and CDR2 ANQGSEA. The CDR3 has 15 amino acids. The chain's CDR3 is CSAKMTSGSSDTQYF. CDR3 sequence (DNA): TGCAGCGCCAAAATGACTAGCGGGAGTTCAGATACGCAGTATTTT.

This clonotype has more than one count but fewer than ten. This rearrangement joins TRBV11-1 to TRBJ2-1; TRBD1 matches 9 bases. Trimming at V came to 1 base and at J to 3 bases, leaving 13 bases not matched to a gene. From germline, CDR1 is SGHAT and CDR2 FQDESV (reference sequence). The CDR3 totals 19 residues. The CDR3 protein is CASSLVGIIGQGIYNEQFF. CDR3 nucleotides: TGTGCCAGCAGCTTAGTAGGTATCATCGGACAGGGGATCTACAATGAGCAGTTCTTC.

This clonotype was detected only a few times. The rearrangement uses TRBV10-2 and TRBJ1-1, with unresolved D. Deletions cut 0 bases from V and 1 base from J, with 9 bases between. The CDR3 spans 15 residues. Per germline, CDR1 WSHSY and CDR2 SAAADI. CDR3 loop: CASSESAYQNTEAFF. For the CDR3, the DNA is TGCGCCAGCAGTGAGTCCGCCTACCAGAACACTGAAGCTTTCTTT.

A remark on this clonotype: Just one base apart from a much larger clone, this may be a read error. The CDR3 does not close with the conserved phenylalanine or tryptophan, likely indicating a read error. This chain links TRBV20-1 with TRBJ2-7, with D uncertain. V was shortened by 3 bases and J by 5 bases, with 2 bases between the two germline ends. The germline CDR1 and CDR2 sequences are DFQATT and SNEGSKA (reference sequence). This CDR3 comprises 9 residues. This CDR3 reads CSASDEQYY. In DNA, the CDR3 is TGCAGTGCTAGCGACGAGCAGTACTAC.

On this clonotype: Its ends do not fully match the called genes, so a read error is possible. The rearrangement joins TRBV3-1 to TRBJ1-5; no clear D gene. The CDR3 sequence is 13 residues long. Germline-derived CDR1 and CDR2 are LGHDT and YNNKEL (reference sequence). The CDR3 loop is CASSQAWDQPQHF. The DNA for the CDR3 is TGTGCCAGCAGTCAAGCTTGGGATCAGCCCCAGCATTTT. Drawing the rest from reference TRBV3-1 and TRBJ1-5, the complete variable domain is DTAVSQTPKYLVTQMGNDKSIKCEQNLGHDTMYWYKQDSKKFLKIMFSYNNKELIINETVPNRFSPKSPDKAHLNLHINSLELGDSAVYFCASSQAWDQPQHFGDGTRLSIL.

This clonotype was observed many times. The CDR3 sequence is CASSRSTGAQYTDTQYF. In DNA, the CDR3 is TGTGCCAGCAGTCGAAGTACAGGGGCCCAATACACAGATACGCAGTATTTT. This chain joins TRBV7-6 and TRBJ2-3; 7 bases are shared with TRBD1. With 6 bases clipped from V and 2 bases from J, the junction kept 14 bases outside the gene matches. The CDR3 has 17 residues. Germline values: CDR1 SGHVS, CDR2 FNYEAQ.

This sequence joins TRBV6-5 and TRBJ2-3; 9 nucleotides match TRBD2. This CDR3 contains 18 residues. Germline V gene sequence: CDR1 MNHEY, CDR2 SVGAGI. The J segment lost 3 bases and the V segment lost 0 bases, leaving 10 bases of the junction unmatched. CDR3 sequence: CASSYSNWGLASTDTQYF. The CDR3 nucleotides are TGTGCCAGCAGTTACTCGAATTGGGGACTAGCTTCTACAGATACGCAGTATTTT.

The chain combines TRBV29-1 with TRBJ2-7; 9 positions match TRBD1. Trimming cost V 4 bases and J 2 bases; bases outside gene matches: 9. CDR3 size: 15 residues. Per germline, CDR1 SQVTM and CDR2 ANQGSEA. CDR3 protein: CSVAGTGSGPYEQYF. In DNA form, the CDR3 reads TGCAGCGTTGCCGGGACAGGGTCCGGCCCCTACGAGCAGTACTTC.

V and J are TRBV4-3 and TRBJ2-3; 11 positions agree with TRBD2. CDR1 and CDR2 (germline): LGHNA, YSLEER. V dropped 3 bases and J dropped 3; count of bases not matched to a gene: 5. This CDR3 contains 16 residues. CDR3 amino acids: CASSHSGRALTDTQYF. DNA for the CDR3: TGCGCCAGCAGCCATAGCGGGAGGGCCTTGACAGATACGCAGTATTTT.

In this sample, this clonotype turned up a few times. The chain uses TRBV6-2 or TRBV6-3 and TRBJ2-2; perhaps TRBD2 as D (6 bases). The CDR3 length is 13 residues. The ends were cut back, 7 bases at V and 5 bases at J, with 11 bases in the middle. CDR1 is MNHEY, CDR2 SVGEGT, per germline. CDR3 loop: CASKRAATGELFF. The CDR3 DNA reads TGTGCCAGCAAGCGGGCAGCTACCGGGGAGCTGTTTTTT.

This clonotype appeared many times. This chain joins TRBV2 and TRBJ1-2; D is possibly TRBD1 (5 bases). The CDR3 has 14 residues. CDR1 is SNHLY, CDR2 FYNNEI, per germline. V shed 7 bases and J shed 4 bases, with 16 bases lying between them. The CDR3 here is CASKRGHASYGYTF. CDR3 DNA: TGTGCCAGCAAACGAGGACACGCCAGCTATGGCTACACCTTC. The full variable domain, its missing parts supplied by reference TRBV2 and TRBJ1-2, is EPEVTQTPSHQVTQMGQEVILRCVPISNHLYFYWYRQILGQKVEFLVSFYNNEISEKSEIFDDQFSVERPDGSNFTLKIRSTKLEDSAMYFCASKRGHASYGYTFGSGTRLTVV.

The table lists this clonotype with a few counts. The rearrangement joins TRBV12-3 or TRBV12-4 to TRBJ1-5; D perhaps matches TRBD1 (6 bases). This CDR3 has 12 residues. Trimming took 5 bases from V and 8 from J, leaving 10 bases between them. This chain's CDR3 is CASSGTPEPQHF. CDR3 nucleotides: TGTGCCAGCAGTGGGACACCCGAGCCCCAGCATTTT.

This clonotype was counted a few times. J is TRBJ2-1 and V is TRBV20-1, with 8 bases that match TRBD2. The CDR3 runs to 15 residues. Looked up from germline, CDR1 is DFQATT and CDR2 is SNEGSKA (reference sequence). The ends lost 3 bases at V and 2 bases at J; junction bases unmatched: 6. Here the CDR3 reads CSASLLTSAYNEQFF. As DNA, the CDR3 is TGCAGTGCTAGTTTACTGACTAGCGCCTACAATGAGCAGTTCTTC.